This TCR beta chain stems from a study of T cells in Graves' hyperthyroidism and ophthalmopathy (dated by TCRdb to about 2019). About the study as a whole: Peripheral blood was sampled at the time of initial diagnosis, prior to any treatment. A discovery cohort of approximately 100 patients, roughly 45 with Graves' ophthalmopathy and approximately 60 with stable Graves' hyperthyroidism, was used to find distinguishing TCR V-J signatures. Prospective prediction of ophthalmopathy was tested in an independent validation cohort of approximately 18 hyperthyroidism patients and around 16 patients who later progressed to ophthalmopathy. The roughly 91 discovery patients were randomly divided into training and test sets at a 7:3 ratio. The study also compared thyroid tissue and blood T-cell repertoires from roughly 6 Graves' hyperthyroidism patients. Following sampling, methimazole starting at 30 mg daily was given to hyperthyroidism patients, and high-dose intravenous methylprednisolone was given to ophthalmopathy patients. TCR Vbeta CDR3 sequencing of 130 to 150 peripheral blood samples (roughly 41 ophthalmopathy, roughly 74 hyperthyroidism and roughly 17 progressor patients) is reported in the paper.

The TCR beta CDR3 regions were amplified from RNA transcripts. A first-round RT-PCR of the TCR CDR3 used the HTBI primer set with the Qiagen OneStep RT-PCR kit. Libraries were constructed in a second round of multiplex PCR, after which size selection and purification were carried out. Paired-end sequencing of the libraries was performed with 100 bp reads on an Illumina HiSeq2000. The paper's processing steps were these. Raw data were processed with SOAPnuke, discarding reads with adapters, uncalled bases, mean Phred below 15, or no exact constant-primer or identifier match. COPE v1.2.5 was used to merge high-quality paired reads, and clonotypes were defined as unique nucleotide sequences. MiTCR v1.1 was used to align the clonotypes against IMGT TRBV, TRBD and TRBJ reference segments. Only V-J combinations with frequency above 0.0001, covering 99% to 99.2% of repertoires, were analysed. A TCS score was defined as the ratio of F50 (clonal expansion) to E x V (chaos), with BLOSUM62-based TCRdist applied between CDR3 peptides within each V-J. Welch's t-statistics and random forest reduced around 520 V-J features to some 14, which were used in a naive Bayes classifier (R e1071). The Morisita-Horn index was used to measure how similar the thyroid and blood repertoires were. Using fastp at Q25 and MiXCR, TCRdb reprocessed the public reads and kept productive beta chains. When rows share a CDR3 protein, they turn into one entry using the most common DNA and genes. V and J calls and clone size were set by TCRdb, not the authors. The sample contains hundreds of thousands of distinct CDR3 sequences, approximately 14% of them found a single time. The ten top clones hold around 4.1% of the sample.

V is shortened by 6 bases, J by 4 bases, and the region joining them spans 15 bases. Sequences SGHTA (CDR1) and FQGNSA (CDR2) are obtained from the germline V gene. The CDR3 covers 14 residues, taking in both the cysteine and the phenylalanine. The kept DNA is CDR3 alone, 42 bases in frame from the first base. Beyond this particular receptor, the publication reports: No statistical method was used to fix the sample size in advance, and group allocation was not hidden from the investigators. Most expanded thyroid clonotypes (frequency above 0.001) were also found in blood, which suggests that blood repertoires may mirror thyroid immune responses. Ophthalmopathy was separated from stable hyperthyroidism by a 13 V-J signature model, with over 85% sensitivity and roughly 81% specificity obtained in cross-validation and 80%/75% obtained in testing. In validation, the model predicted progression to ophthalmopathy with approximately 71% sensitivity and around 72% specificity, a median of approximately 6.5 months before onset.

Moderately to severely active disease, a Clinical Activity Score of at least 3, a NOSPECS grade of at least 4, and a duration under 3 months were present in ophthalmopathy patients. Exclusion was applied to patients with uncontrolled infections, other autoimmune diseases, pregnancy or lactation. Clinical symptoms, serum thyroxine and TRAb, thyroid ultrasound, and orbital computed tomography formed the basis for the diagnoses. PBMCs were isolated from more than 9 ml of fresh peripheral blood by Ficoll-Paque density gradient centrifugation. Total RNA was extracted with Trizol reagent, and quality was checked on an Agilent 2100 Bioanalyzer. This clonotype appeared a few times. The antigen it binds to is not known. Base qualities are missing; no much larger clone stands one base away.

Sequencing was done on a sample of blood. The origin of this receptor is a woman in her thirties or forties with Graves' ophthalmopathy. The V gene is TRBV7-2 and the J gene is TRBJ1-2, with no D gene named confidently. The CDR3 region reads CASSLSGSLYGYTF. The sequenced DNA is TGTGCCAGCAGTCTTTCGGGCAGCCTCTATGGCTACACCTTC.